Shown below are 6 T cell receptor beta chains from a single sample sequenced in a study of blood T cell repertoires in COVID-19. Method: immunoSEQ multiplex PCR; TCRdb's copy keeps in-frame clones and lacks some. The data hold around 230,000 clones, with about 80% observed a single time. Sequencing used peripheral blood. These receptors were collected from a woman of 80 years or more with acute or convalescent COVID-19.

This clone was recorded a few times. J is TRBJ2-1 and V is TRBV9; 7 bases agree with TRBD2. There are 13 residues in the CDR3. Germline V gives CDR1 SGDLS, CDR2 YYNGEE. Unmatched junction bases numbered 3, after V lost 0 bases and J lost 9 bases. DNA of the CDR3: TGTGCCAGCAGCGTAGTTTCGGGGGGTGAGCAGTTCTTC. It yields the protein CASSVVSGGEQFF. The whole variable domain, remainder taken from reference TRBV9 and TRBJ2-1, is DSGVTQTPKHLITATGQRVTLRCSPRSGDLSVYWYQQSLDQGLQFLIQYYNGEERAKGNILERFSAQQFPDLHSELNLSSLELGDSALYFCASSVVSGGEQFFGPGTRLTVL.

The rearrangement joins TRBV5-8 to TRBJ2-5; tentatively, D is TRBD2 (5 bases). Trimming cost V 4 bases and J 5 bases, with 15 bases left between them. Germline values: CDR1 SGHTS, CDR2 YDEGEE. The CDR3 runs to 14 residues. The CDR3 nucleotides read TGTGCCAGCAGCCTCCAGCGGATAGTGGAGACCCAGTACTTC. This encodes CASSLQRIVETQYF.

The gene calls are TRBV5-1 and TRBJ2-3, with a possible D match to TRBD2 (5 bases). The CDR3 is 13 residues long. Germline CDR1 is SGHRS and CDR2 is YFSETQ. Trimming stripped 1 base from V and 6 bases from J, with 9 bases between. CDR3 DNA sequence: TGCGCCAGCAGCTTGCCTAGCTCCGATACGCAGTATTTT. It codes for CASSLPSSDTQYF.

This chain joins TRBV5-5 and TRBJ2-1; D may be TRBD2 (6 bases). The V gene's germline CDR1 is SGHKS and CDR2 YYEKEE (reference sequence). V lost 4 bases to trimming and J lost 9 bases, with 17 bases between them. There are 14 residues in the CDR3. As DNA, the CDR3 is TGTGCCAGCAGCCAACAGTGGGGGGTGAGTGAGCAGTTCTTC. The encoded protein is CASSQQWGVSEQFF. The full variable domain, completed using reference TRBV5-5 and TRBJ2-1, is DAGVTQSPTHLIKTRGQQVTLRCSPISGHKSVSWYQQVLGQGPQFIFQYYEKEERGRGNFPDRFSARQFPNYSSELNVNALLLGDSALYLCASSQQWGVSEQFFGPGTRLTVL.

This clone came up a few times. The rearrangement uses TRBV24-1 and TRBJ1-2; D is undetermined. The CDR3 consists of 13 residues. Per germline, CDR1 KGHDR and CDR2 SFDVKD. The ends were cut back, 3 bases at V and 3 bases at J, with 7 bases in the middle. The CDR3 is CATSDRGYYGYTF. For the CDR3, the DNA is TGTGCCACCAGTGATCGGGGTTACTATGGCTACACCTTC.

This chain joins TRBV10-3 and TRBJ2-2; 11 bases align to TRBD1. Germline trimming cut 6 bases from V and 7 bases from J; bases unmatched to any gene: 7. This CDR3 has 15 amino acids. Germline CDR1 is ENHRY and CDR2 is SYGVKD. CDR3 sequence (DNA): TGTGCCATCAGGGGACAGGGGGGCAATAACGGGGAGCTGTTTTTT. This codes for CAIRGQGGNNGELFF.